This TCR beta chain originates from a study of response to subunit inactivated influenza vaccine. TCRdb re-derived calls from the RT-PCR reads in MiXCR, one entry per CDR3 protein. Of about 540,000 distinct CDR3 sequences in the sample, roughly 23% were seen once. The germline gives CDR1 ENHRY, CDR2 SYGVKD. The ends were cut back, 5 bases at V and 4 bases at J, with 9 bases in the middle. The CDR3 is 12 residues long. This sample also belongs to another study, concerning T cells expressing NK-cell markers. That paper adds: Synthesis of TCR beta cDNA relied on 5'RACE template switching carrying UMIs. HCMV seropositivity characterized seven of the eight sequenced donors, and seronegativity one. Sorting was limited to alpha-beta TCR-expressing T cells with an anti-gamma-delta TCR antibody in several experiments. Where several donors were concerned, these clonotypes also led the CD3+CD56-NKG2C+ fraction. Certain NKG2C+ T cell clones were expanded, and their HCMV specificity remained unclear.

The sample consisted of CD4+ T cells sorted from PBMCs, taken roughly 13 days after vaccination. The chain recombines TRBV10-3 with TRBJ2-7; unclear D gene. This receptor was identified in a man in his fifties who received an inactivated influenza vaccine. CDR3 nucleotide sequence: TGTGCCATCAGTCAGACTGGTTACGAGCAGTACTTC. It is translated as CAISQTGYEQYF.